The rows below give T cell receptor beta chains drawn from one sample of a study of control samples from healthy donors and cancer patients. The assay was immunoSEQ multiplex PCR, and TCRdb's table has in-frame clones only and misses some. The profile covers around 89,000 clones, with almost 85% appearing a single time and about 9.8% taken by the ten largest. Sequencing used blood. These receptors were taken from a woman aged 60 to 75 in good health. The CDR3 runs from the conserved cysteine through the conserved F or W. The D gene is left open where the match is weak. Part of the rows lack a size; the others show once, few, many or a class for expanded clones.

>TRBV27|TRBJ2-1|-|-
TGTGCCAGCTCCCAGGGGAGCTCCTACAATGAGCAGTTCTTC
CASSQGSSYNEQFF
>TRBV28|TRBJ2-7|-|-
TGTGCCAGCACTACTCGCCGGGGTCCAAGGGGGTACGAGCAGTACTTC
CASTTRRGPRGYEQYF
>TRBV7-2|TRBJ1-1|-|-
TGTGCCAGCAGCTTAAACAGGGTCCGCGCTGAAGCTTTCTTT
CASSLNRVRAEAFF
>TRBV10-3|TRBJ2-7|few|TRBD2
TGTGCCATCACCCGGACTAGCGGGAGCTACGAGCAGTACTTC
CAITRTSGSYEQYF
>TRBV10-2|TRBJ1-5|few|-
TGCGCCAGCAGTTACAATGACAATCAGCCCCAGCATTTT
CASSYNDNQPQHF
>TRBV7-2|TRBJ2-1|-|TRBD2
TGTGCCAGCATCCCTTCTAGCGGGATCGGTGAGCAGTTCTTC
CASIPSSGIGEQFF
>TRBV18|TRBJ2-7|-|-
TGTGCCAGCTCACCGGGACCCTACGAGCAGTACTTC
CASSPGPYEQYF
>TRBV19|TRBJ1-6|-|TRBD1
TGTGCCAGTAGTGCCGACAGGGGTAATTCACCCCTCCACTTT
CASSADRGNSPLHF
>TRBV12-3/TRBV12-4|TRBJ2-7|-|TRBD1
TGTGCCAGCAGTGACAGGGTCCACGAGCAGTACTTC
CASSDRVHEQYF
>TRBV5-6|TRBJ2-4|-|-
TGTGCCAGCAGTCGGGACGGCTTAGCCAAAAACATTCAGTACTTC
CASSRDGLAKNIQYF
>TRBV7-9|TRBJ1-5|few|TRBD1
TGTGCCAGCAGCTACACGGGACAGGGCGATCAGCCCCAGCATTTT
CASSYTGQGDQPQHF
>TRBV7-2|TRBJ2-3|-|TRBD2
TGTGCCAGCAGCTTTAGCGGGGGAGCAGATACGCAGTATTTT
CASSFSGGADTQYF
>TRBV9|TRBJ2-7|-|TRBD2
TGTGCCAGCAGCGTAGCGGGGGGGCCCTACGAGCAGTACTTC
CASSVAGGPYEQYF
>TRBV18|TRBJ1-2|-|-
TGTGCCAGCTCACCCCAGGGGAGAGACTATGGCTACACCTTC
CASSPQGRDYGYTF
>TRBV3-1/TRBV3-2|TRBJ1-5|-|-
TGTGCCAGCAGCCTGGGCCCCGATATCAATCAGCCCCAGCATTTT
CASSLGPDINQPQHF
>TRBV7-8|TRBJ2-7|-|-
TGTGCCAGCAGTCAAAGGGGGCGGGGGAGCTCCTACGAGCAGTACTTC
CASSQRGRGSSYEQYF
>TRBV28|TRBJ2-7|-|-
TGTGCCAGCACCGCGAGTCAAGACGAGCAGTACTTC
CASTASQDEQYF
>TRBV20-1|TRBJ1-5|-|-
TGCAGTGCTCAGGGAGATACGGCCCAGCATTTT
CSAQGDTAQHF
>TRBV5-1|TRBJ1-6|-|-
TGCGCCAGCAGCTTGGCGGTCTCCCCGGGGTCACCCCTCCACTTT
CASSLAVSPGSPLHF
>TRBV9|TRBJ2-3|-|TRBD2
TGTGCCAGCAGTCGAGATTGGACTAGCGGGGGGCTAAACACAGATACGCAGTATTTT
CASSRDWTSGGLNTDTQYF
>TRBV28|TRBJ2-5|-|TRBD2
TGTGCCAGCAGTGCCCTAGGGGCGGGGGAGGTGGAGACCCAGTACTTC
CASSALGAGEVETQYF
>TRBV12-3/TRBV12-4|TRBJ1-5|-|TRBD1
TGTGCCAGCAGTACCAGGGGGGATCAGCCCCAGCATTTT
CASSTRGDQPQHF
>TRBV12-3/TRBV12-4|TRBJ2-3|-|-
TGTGCCAGCAGCCGACAGACAGATACGCAGTATTTT
CASSRQTDTQYF
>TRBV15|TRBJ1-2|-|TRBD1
TGTGCCACCAGCAGACAGGGACAGGAGAGGGTCTATGGCTACACCTTC
CATSRQGQERVYGYTF
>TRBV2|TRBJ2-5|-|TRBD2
TGTGCCAGCAGCCACGGGACTAGCGGGGGGCAAGAGACCCAGTACTTC
CASSHGTSGGQETQYF
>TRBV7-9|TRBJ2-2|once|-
TGTGCCAGCGGGGTACAGGGATACACCGGGGAGCTGTTTTTT
CASGVQGYTGELFF
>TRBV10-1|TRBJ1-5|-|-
TGCGCCAGCAGTGATGGCGGCAGGCCCGGACAGCCCCAGCATTTT
CASSDGGRPGQPQHF
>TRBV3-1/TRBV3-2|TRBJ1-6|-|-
TGTGCCAGCAGCCAGCGATTGCAGGCGACTAATTCACCCCTCCACTTT
CASSQRLQATNSPLHF
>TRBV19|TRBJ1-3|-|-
TGTGCCAGTAGTCTCCTCTCTGGAAACACCATATATTTT
CASSLLSGNTIYF
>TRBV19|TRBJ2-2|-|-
TGTGCCAGTAGTAAAGGGACACTCACCGGGGAGCTGTTTTTT
CASSKGTLTGELFF
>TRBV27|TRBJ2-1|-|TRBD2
TGTGCCAGCAGTTCATGGACTAGCGGGAGCAATGAGCAGTTCTTC
CASSSWTSGSNEQFF
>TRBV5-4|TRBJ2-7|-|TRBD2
TGTGCCAGCAGCTCCCAGCGGGGGGGCTTTTACGAGCAGTACTTC
CASSSQRGGFYEQYF
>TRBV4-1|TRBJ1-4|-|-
TGCGCCAGCAGCCAGGGGCATAATGAAAAACTGTTTTTT
CASSQGHNEKLFF
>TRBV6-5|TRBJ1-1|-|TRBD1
TGTGCCAGCGGGGACAGGGGTGTCACTGAAGCTTTCTTT
CASGDRGVTEAFF
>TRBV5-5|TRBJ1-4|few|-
TGTGCCAGCAGCTCGGACCCAGGGCCTAATGAAAAACTGTTTTTT
CASSSDPGPNEKLFF
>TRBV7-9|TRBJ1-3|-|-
TGTGCCAGCAGCCCAGGGTTCTTCGCTGGAAACACCATATATTTT
CASSPGFFAGNTIYF
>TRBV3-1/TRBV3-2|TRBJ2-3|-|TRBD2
TGTGCCAGCAGCCAAGTGTTAGCGGGGGGAAAAGGGGCGGCGCAGTATTTT
CASSQVLAGGKGAAQYF
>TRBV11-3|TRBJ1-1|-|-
TGTGCCAGCAGCTTAGAACCCGGGCAAGCTTTCTTT
CASSLEPGQAFF
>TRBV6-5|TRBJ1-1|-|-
TGTGCCAGCAGTAAGGGGGATTTTGAGGCTTTCTTT
CASSKGDFEAFF
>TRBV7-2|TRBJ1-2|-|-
TGTGCCAGCAGCTTAAAAGGACAAAACTATGGCTACACCTTC
CASSLKGQNYGYTF
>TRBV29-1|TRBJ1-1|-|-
TGCAGCGTTGTCACCCGGACATCTACTGAAGCTTTCTTT
CSVVTRTSTEAFF
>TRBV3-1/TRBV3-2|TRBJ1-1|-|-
TGTGCCAGCAGCCAGATTCGGAAGAACACTGAAGCTTTCTTT
CASSQIRKNTEAFF
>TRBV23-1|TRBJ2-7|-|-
TGCGCCAGCAGGGCCCCCGCCTACGAGCAGTACTTC
CASRAPAYEQYF
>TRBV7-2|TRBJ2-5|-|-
TGTGCCAGCAGCTCATGGGAGACCCAGTACTTC
CASSSWETQYF
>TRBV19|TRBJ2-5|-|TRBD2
TGTGCCAGTAGTACGGGACTAGCGGGGGTAGAGACCCAGTACTTC
CASSTGLAGVETQYF
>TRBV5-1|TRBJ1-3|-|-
TGCGCCAGCGCACCGGCAGGTGCCGACTCTGGAAACACCATATATTTT
CASAPAGADSGNTIYF
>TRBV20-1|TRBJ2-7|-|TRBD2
TGCAGTGCTAGTGGACTAGCGGGAATCAACGAGCAGTACTTC
CSASGLAGINEQYF
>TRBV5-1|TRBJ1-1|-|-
TGCGCCAGCAGCTTGGCCGGAGGGAGCCTGAACACTGAAGCTTTCTTT
CASSLAGGSLNTEAFF
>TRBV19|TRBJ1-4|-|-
TGTGCCAGTAATGGGGGGGCCGGGACACCTAATGAAAAACTGTTTTTT
CASNGGAGTPNEKLFF
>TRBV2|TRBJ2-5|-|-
TGTGCCAGCAGGGAGGACAGCTTACAAGAGACCCAGTACTTC
CASREDSLQETQYF
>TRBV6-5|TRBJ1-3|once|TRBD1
TGTGCCAGCATCCGACAGGGGGCAAACACCATATATTTT
CASIRQGANTIYF
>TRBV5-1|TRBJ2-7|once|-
TGCGCCAGCAGTTTGACCCGCTACGAGCAGTACTTC
CASSLTRYEQYF
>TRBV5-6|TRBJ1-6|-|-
TGTGCCAGCAGCTTGGACAGTAGCTCCTATAATTCACCCCTCCACTTT
CASSLDSSSYNSPLHF
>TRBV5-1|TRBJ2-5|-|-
TGCGCCAGCAGCTTCAACGGGGCAGGAGAGACCCAGTACTTC
CASSFNGAGETQYF
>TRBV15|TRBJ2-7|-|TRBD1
TGTGCCACCAGCAGGGACAGGGGGCAAACCTACGAGCAGTACTTC
CATSRDRGQTYEQYF
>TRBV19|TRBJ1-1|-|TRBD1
TGTGCCAGTAGCTTTGGACAGGGGAGGACTGAAGCTTTCTTT
CASSFGQGRTEAFF
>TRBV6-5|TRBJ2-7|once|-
TGTGCCAGCAAATTCCGGGACAAGTCCTACGAGCAGTACTTC
CASKFRDKSYEQYF
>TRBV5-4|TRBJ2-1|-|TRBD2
TGTGCCAGCAGCTTGGCCAACCTAGCGGGAGAAAGTGATGAGCAGTTCTTC
CASSLANLAGESDEQFF